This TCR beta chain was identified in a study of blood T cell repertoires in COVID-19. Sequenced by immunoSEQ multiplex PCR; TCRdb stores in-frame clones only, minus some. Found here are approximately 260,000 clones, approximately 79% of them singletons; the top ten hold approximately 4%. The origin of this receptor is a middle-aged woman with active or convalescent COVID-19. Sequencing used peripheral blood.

The CDR3: CASGTGIYGYTF. The CDR3 region has the DNA TGTGCCAGCGGGACAGGGATCTATGGCTACACCTTC. This chain uses TRBV6-5 with TRBJ1-2; 9 nucleotides agree with TRBD1. Germline V gives CDR1 MNHEY, CDR2 SVGAGI. V lost 8 bases, J lost 4 bases, and 2 bases stayed unmatched. The CDR3 has 12 amino acids.